A single sample gave rise to the 16 T cell receptor beta chains below, sequenced in a study of T cell responses to AZD1222 COVID-19 vaccine. TCRdb's copy holds only in-frame clones and misses some; the assay was immunoSEQ multiplex PCR. This table holds about 98,000 clones, about 88% found once. Source: peripheral blood, taken on day 0 of AZD1222 vaccination. These receptors all come from an adult in good health.

This clone was seen more than once but under ten times. J is TRBJ2-7 and V is TRBV4-2, with D uncertain. The CDR3 spans 14 residues. The germline V gene encodes CDR1 LGHNA and CDR2 YNFKEQ. V was pared by 0 bases and J by 5 bases, with 11 bases between. The DNA of the CDR3 is TGTGCCAGCAGCCAAGAAACCCGAGTCAACGAGCAGTACTTC. Protein product: CASSQETRVNEQYF.

The chain uses TRBV6-5 and TRBJ1-5; a weak D match, TRBD1 (5 bases). Trimming took 7 bases from V and 9 from J, leaving 22 bases between them. The CDR3 runs to 15 residues. In germline, CDR1 is MNHEY, CDR2 SVGAGI. The CDR3 DNA follows: TGTGCCAGCACCAACCGGGACGGTTGGACGAGGCCCCAGCATTTT. Its translation: CASTNRDGWTRPQHF.

This chain connects TRBV29-1 to TRBJ2-3; D gene ambiguous. The V gene's germline CDR1 is SQVTM and CDR2 ANQGSEA. V lost 6 bases and J lost 2, with 6 bases in between. CDR3 length equals 11 residues. This CDR3 reads CSVRFTDTQYF. The CDR3 DNA reads as TGCAGCGTCAGATTCACAGATACGCAGTATTTT.

V and J are TRBV11-2 and TRBJ2-1, with D perhaps TRBD2 (6 bases). Trimming took off 2 bases at V and 1 base at J, with 12 bases between the two ends. Germline values: CDR1 SGHAT, CDR2 FQNNGV. The length of the CDR3 is 16 residues. Here the CDR3 reads CASSLLRGRSYNEQFF. The CDR3 nucleotides are TGTGCCAGCAGCTTATTGCGAGGGAGGTCCTACAATGAGCAGTTCTTC.

The chain employs TRBV6-5 and TRBJ1-3; weak D call: TRBD1 (6 bases). This CDR3 contains 15 residues. V was shortened by 6 bases and J by 0 bases, with 12 bases between the two germline ends. Germline CDR1 reads MNHEY; CDR2 reads SVGAGI. The CDR3 loop is CASRKDRSSGNTIYF. CDR3 nucleotide sequence: TGTGCCAGCAGGAAGGACAGAAGCTCTGGAAACACCATATATTTT.

The gene calls are TRBV6-2 or TRBV6-3 and TRBJ1-2; D unclear. CDR1 is MNHEY and CDR2 is SVGEGT in the germline V gene. The CDR3 extends over 15 amino acids. V lost 6 bases, J lost 0 bases, and 14 bases lay in between. CDR3 in amino acids: CASSPSRKPNYGYTF. As DNA, the CDR3 is TGTGCCAGCAGCCCGAGCCGGAAACCTAACTATGGCTACACCTTC.

The rearrangement links TRBV30 to TRBJ1-4, with D perhaps TRBD1 (5 bases). V was shortened by 3 bases and J by 7 bases, with 9 bases between the two germline ends. Germline V gives CDR1 GTSNPN, CDR2 SVGIG (reference sequence). This CDR3 comprises 12 residues. In DNA, the CDR3 is TGTGCCTGGAGCGCAGGGACTGAAAAACTGTTTTTT. Translating gives CAWSAGTEKLFF. Supplemented by reference TRBV30 and TRBJ1-4, the full variable domain reads SQTIHQWPATLVQPVGSPLSLECTVEGTSNPNLYWYRQAAGRGLQLLFYSVGIGQISSEVPQNLSASRPQDRQFILSSKKLLLSDSGFYLCAWSAGTEKLFFGSGTQLSVL.

V is TRBV25-1 and J is TRBJ2-2; maybe TRBD1 (5 bases). CDR3 length: 16 amino acids. CDR1 is MGHDK, CDR2 SYGVNS, per germline. Trimming took 0 bases from V and 3 from J, leaving 11 bases between them. The CDR3 here is CASSEYRSGHTGELFF. As DNA, the CDR3 is TGTGCCAGCAGTGAATATCGTTCAGGGCACACCGGGGAGCTGTTTTTT. Full variable domain (outside the CDR3, taken from reference TRBV25-1 and TRBJ2-2): EADIYQTPRYLVIGTGKKITLECSQTMGHDKMYWYQQDPGMELHLIHYSYGVNSTEKGDLSSESTVSRIRTEHFPLTLESARPSHTSQYLCASSEYRSGHTGELFFGEGSRLTVL.

The chain has TRBV2 and TRBJ1-6; possibly TRBD1 for D (6 bases). Germline loops: CDR1 SNHLY, CDR2 FYNNEI. Trimming took off 7 bases at V and 4 bases at J, with 8 bases between the two ends. CDR3 length: 13 amino acids. The CDR3 sequence: CASTGQYNSPLHF. CDR3 in DNA: TGTGCCAGCACAGGACAGTATAATTCACCCCTCCACTTT.

The chain uses TRBV5-4 and TRBJ2-3; no reliable D call. The germline gives CDR1 SGHNT, CDR2 YYREEE (reference sequence). The CDR3 has 15 amino acids. Trimming took 1 base from V and 1 from J, leaving 10 bases between them. CDR3 sequence reads: CASSLLGWGTDTQYF. The CDR3 DNA sequence: TGTGCCAGCAGCTTGCTGGGCTGGGGCACAGATACGCAGTATTTT.

The V gene is TRBV7-9, the J gene TRBJ1-6; weak D call: TRBD1 (6 bases). The V end lost 4 bases, the J end lost 3 bases, and 10 bases lay between the germline ends. The CDR3 contains 15 residues. Looked up from germline, CDR1 is SEHNR and CDR2 is FQNEAQ (reference sequence). CDR3 in amino acids: CASSSQGFYNSPLHF. CDR3 bases: TGTGCCAGCAGCTCACAGGGATTCTATAATTCACCCCTCCACTTT.

The chain recombines TRBV5-4 with TRBJ2-5; 12 bases are shared with TRBD2. The CDR3 loop spans 15 amino acids. V lost 4 bases, J lost 4 bases, and 5 bases stayed unmatched. Germline V gives CDR1 SGHNT, CDR2 YYREEE (reference sequence). The CDR3 loop reads CASSQTSGRGETQYF. The CDR3 bases are TGTGCCAGCAGCCAGACTAGCGGGAGAGGAGAGACCCAGTACTTC.

The rearrangement links TRBV7-3 to TRBJ1-1; D may be TRBD1 (5 bases). With 0 bases removed from V and 0 bases from J, the gap between germline ends came to 11 bases. The germline V gene encodes CDR1 SGHTA and CDR2 FQGTGA. The CDR3 consists of 16 residues. In DNA form, the CDR3 reads TGTGCCAGCAGCTTAACAAGGGGAGTAATGAACACTGAAGCTTTCTTT. Its protein product is CASSLTRGVMNTEAFF.

This clone appeared once. This chain connects TRBV7-2 to TRBJ1-1, with unresolved D. Trimming removed 1 base from V and 0 bases from J, with 6 bases in between. The germline V gene encodes CDR1 SGHTA and CDR2 FQGNSA. This CDR3 has 14 residues. DNA of the CDR3: TGTGCCAGCAGCTTAGAAACTATGAACACTGAAGCTTTCTTT. Its translation is CASSLETMNTEAFF.

The rearrangement uses TRBV29-1 and TRBJ1-2; 10 bases are a match to TRBD1. CDR1 is SQVTM, CDR2 ANQGSEA, per germline. V was pared by 5 bases and J by 0 bases, with 12 bases of the junction left unmatched. This CDR3 contains 17 residues. CDR3 DNA sequence: TGCAGCGTTACACACCGGGACAGGGGCCTAACTAACTATGGCTACACCTTC. Its protein product is CSVTHRDRGLTNYGYTF.

The CDR3 nucleotides read TGTGCCAGTAGTATGCATTTTGGGGTTGGGGATAGCAATCAGCCCCAGCATTTT. Encoded protein: CASSMHFGVGDSNQPQHF. The chain employs TRBV19 and TRBJ1-5; D unclear. This CDR3 comprises 18 residues. Between the trimmed V and J ends, which lost 3 bases and 0 bases, there was a span of 18 bases. The germline V gene encodes CDR1 LNHDA and CDR2 SQIVND (reference sequence).